This section outlines one T cell receptor (beta chain) sequence together with its context. The clone's antigen remains unknown. Base-call qualities are not available, and no considerably larger clone is one nucleotide away. Cut back by 0 bases and 2 bases, the V and J ends lie 8 bases apart. The CDR3 measures 15 amino acids from cysteine to phenylalanine. Just the 45-base CDR3 DNA is kept, in frame starting at base 1. The germline V gene provides CDR1 SGHDT and CDR2 YYEEEE. Participants in the prospective study were enrolled through a virtual design, were aged roughly 18 to 90 years, and lived in 24 United States geographic areas. In the prospective study, participants were assigned to cohorts based on the clinical history participants reported in a screening survey and a study questionnaire. Mobile phlebotomists in the prospective study collected whole blood, serum and a nasopharyngeal or oropharyngeal swab from every participant. Prospective study participants could optionally give additional blood draws and questionnaires over an approximately 2-month period. Before DNA extraction, blood samples from the prospective study were shipped at room temperature or frozen.

This entry is derived from a study of blood T cell repertoires in COVID-19 (dated by TCRdb to 2020 to 2022). General notes on the study: Collaborator samples came from the United States, Italy and Spain and covered acute and convalescent phases of COVID-19. The prospective study material was composed of cDNA or gDNA derived from T cells, B-cell-depleted T cells, or PBMCs. The dataset comprised deeply sampled blood TCRbeta repertoires from subjects exposed to, actively infected with, or recovered from COVID-19. A freely available public database, intended as a resource for researchers studying the immune response to SARS-CoV-2, is where the repertoires were released. Samples were obtained from the ongoing ImmuneRACE study (first 160 participants) and from some 1,300 subjects provided by 6 global collaborators. Nearly every sample came with metadata listing a de-identified subject ID, COVID-19 status, age in years and sex. Where available, HLA class I and class II types were obtained from metadata supplied by the sample provider rather than from assay-based typing.

TCRbeta CDR3 regions were amplified from genomic DNA using the immunoSEQ Assay, a bias-controlled multiplex PCR. The study's own analysis went as follows. The number of nucleated cells in each sample was estimated by amplification of reference gene primers within the assay. To quantify the absolute abundance of each unique TCRbeta CDR3 rearrangement, sequence reads were collapsed and filtered. For each sample, productive Simpson clonality was calculated as the square root of Simpson's diversity index over productive rearrangements. TCRdb's version of the immuneACCESS table is confined to in-frame rearrangements and falls short of the full clone set. An unresolved V gene accounts for under half of the shortfall where checked; the remainder is of unknown origin. The V and J calls and clone size are taken from that table; D and trimming were inferred from the DNA. The sample table holds some 140,000 clones, of which about 86% were seen once. Clones ranked in the top ten supply roughly 2.3% of the sample.

The research as a whole found: The quantity of clinical and demographic metadata differed by source and by participant and was supplied without curation.

The sequence joins TRBV5-6 to TRBJ2-2; a confident D gene designation cannot be given. This TCR came from a man aged 40-50 years with acute COVID-19. What was sequenced was PBMCs or T cells enriched from blood (not recorded which). The DNA is TGTGCCAGCAGCTTGGAAGCGACTAACACCGGGGAGCTGTTTTTT. It translates as CASSLEATNTGELFF.